This T cell receptor (beta chain) was sequenced in a study of patients and donors after allogeneic stem cell transplantation. Germline CDR1 MNHEY, CDR2 SMNVEV (reference sequence). The CDR3 contains 14 residues. With 4 bases clipped from V and 4 bases from J, the junction kept 5 bases outside the gene matches. TCRdb reprocessed the RT-PCR reads with MiXCR, giving one entry per CDR3 protein. The table has about 110,000 distinct CDR3 sequences, around 36% seen once. This TCR was sampled from a human donor who was either an allogeneic HSCT recipient or a stem cell or donor lymphocyte infusion donor (not recorded which). It is not recorded whose cells these are; they may come from a transplant donor. Sequences were obtained from blood, either unsorted or a sorted T cell fraction (not recorded which). This sequence joins TRBV27 and TRBJ1-1, with 8 bases fitting TRBD1. CDR3 in amino acids: CASSYSDRATEAFF. The CDR3 DNA reads as TGTGCCAGCAGTTATTCGGACAGGGCCACTGAAGCTTTCTTT.